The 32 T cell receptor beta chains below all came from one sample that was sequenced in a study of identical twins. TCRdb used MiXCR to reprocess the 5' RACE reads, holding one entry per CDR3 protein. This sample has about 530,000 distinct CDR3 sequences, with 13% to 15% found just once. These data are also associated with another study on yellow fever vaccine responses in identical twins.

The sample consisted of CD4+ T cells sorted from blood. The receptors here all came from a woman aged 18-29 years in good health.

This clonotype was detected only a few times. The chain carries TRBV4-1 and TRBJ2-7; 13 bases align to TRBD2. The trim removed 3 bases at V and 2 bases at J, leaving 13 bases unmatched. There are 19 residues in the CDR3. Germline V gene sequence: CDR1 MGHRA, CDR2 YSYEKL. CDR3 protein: CASSQEPGLAGRITYEQYF. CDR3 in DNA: TGCGCCAGCAGCCAGGAGCCGGGACTAGCGGGACGAATTACCTACGAGCAGTACTTC.

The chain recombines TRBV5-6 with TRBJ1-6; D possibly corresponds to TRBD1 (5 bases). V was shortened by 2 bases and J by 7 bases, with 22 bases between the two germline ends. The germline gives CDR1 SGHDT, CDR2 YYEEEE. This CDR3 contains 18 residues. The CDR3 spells CASSFFGHPTGGNSPLHF. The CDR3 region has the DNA TGTGCCAGCAGCTTTTTCGGCCACCCGACCGGGGGAAATTCACCCCTCCACTTT. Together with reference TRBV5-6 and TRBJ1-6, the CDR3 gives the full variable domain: DAGVTQSPTHLIKTRGQQVTLRCSPKSGHDTVSWYQQALGQGPQFIFQYYEEEERQRGNFPDRFSGHQFPNYSSELNVNALLLGDSALYLCASSFFGHPTGGNSPLHFGNGTRLTVT.

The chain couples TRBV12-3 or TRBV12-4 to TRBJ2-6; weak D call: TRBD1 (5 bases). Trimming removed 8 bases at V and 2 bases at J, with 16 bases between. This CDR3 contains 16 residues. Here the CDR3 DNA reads TGTGCCAGCCGTAAAACCCAGGGTACTGGGGCCAACGTCCTGACTTTC. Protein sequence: CASRKTQGTGANVLTF.

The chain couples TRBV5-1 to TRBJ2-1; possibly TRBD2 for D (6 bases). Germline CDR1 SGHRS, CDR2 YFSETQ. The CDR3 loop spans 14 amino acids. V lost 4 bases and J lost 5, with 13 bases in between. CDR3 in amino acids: CASSTGLANNEQFF. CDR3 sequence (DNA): TGCGCCAGCAGCACGGGACTCGCTAACAATGAGCAGTTCTTC.

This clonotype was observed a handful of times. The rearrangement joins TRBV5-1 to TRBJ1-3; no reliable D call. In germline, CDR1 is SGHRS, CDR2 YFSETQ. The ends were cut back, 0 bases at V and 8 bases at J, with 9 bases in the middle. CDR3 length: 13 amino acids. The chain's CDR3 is CASSLESGDTIYF. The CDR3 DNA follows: TGCGCCAGCAGCTTGGAGTCCGGGGACACCATATATTTT.

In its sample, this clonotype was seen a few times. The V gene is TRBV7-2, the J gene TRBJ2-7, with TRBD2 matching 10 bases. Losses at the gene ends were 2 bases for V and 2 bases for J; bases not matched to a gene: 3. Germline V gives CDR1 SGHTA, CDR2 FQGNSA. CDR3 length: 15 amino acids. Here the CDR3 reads CASSLILAGAYEQYF. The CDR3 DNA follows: TGTGCCAGCAGCTTAATTCTAGCGGGAGCCTACGAGCAGTACTTC. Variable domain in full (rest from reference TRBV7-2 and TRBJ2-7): GAGVSQSPSNKVTEKGKDVELRCDPISGHTALYWYRQSLGQGLEFLIYFQGNSAPDKSGLPSDRFSAERTGGSVSTLTIQRTQQEDSAVYLCASSLILAGAYEQYFGPGTRLTVT.

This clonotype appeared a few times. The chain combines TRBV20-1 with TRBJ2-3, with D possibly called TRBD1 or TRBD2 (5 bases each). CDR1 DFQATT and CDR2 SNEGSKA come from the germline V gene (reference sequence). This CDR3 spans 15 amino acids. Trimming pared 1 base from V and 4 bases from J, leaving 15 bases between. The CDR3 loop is CSARAPPGTADTQYF. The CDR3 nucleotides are TGCAGTGCTAGAGCCCCTCCGGGGACCGCAGATACGCAGTATTTT.

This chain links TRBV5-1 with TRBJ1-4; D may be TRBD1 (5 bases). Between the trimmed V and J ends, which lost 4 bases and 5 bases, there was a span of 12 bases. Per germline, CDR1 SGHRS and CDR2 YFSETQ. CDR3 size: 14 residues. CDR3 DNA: TGCGCCAGCAGCAGGGACGGGGGGAATGAAAAACTGTTTTTT. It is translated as CASSRDGGNEKLFF.

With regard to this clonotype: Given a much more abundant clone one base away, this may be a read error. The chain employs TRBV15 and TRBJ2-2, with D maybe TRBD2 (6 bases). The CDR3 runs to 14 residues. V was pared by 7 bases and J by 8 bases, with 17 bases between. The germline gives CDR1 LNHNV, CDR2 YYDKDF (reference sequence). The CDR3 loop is CATNRILASGELFF. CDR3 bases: TGTGCCACCAACAGGATACTAGCTTCTGGGGAGCTGTTTTTT.

The DNA for the CDR3 is TGTGCCAGCAGTTACGGGCAGGGCATCACCCAAGAGACCCAGTACTTC. Translation: CASSYGQGITQETQYF. The chain joins TRBV6-5 to TRBJ2-5; D is possibly TRBD1 (5 bases). The V end lost 2 bases, the J end lost 1 base, and 14 bases lay between the germline ends. Looked up from germline, CDR1 is MNHEY and CDR2 is SVGAGI. The CDR3 is made up of 16 amino acids.

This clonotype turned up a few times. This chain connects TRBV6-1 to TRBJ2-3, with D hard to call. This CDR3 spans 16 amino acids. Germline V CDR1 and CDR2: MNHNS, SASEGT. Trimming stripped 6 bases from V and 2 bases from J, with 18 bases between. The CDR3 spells CASSTPLGGYTDTQYF. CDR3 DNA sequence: TGTGCCAGCAGCACACCTCTCGGCGGATACACAGATACGCAGTATTTT.

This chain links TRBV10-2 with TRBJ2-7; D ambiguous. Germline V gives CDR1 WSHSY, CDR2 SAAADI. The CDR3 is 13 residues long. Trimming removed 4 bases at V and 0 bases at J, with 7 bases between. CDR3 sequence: CASSAPFSYEQYF. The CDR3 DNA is TGCGCCAGCAGTGCGCCCTTCTCCTACGAGCAGTACTTC.

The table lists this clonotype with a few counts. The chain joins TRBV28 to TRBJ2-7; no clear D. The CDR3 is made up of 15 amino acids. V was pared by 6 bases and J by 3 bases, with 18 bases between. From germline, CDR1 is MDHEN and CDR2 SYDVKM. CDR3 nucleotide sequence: TGTGCCAGCAGCCCTAACCCTTCTATAAACTACGAGCAGTACGTC. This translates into CASSPNPSINYEQYV.

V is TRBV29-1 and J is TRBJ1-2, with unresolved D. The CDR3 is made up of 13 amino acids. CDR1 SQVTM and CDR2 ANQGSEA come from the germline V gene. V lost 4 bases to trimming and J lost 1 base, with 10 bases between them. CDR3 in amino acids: CSVGKGFNYGYTF. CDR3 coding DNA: TGCAGCGTTGGAAAGGGCTTTAACTATGGCTACACCTTC.

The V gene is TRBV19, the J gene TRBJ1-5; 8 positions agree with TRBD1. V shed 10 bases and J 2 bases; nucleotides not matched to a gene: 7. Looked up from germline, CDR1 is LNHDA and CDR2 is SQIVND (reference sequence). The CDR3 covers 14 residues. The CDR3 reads CATRIQGGNQPQHF. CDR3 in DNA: TGTGCCACCCGCATACAGGGGGGCAATCAGCCCCAGCATTTT. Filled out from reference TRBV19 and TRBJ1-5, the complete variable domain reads DGGITQSPKYLFRKEGQNVTLSCEQNLNHDAMYWYRQDPGQGLRLIYYSQIVNDFQKGDIAEGYSVSREKKESFPLTVTSAQKNPTAFYLCATRIQGGNQPQHFGDGTRLSIL.

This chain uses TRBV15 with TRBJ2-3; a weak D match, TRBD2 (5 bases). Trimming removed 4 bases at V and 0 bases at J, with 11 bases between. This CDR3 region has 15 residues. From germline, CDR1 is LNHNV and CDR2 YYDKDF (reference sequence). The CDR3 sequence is CATSTPGISTDTQYF. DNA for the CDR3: TGTGCCACCAGCACCCCGGGGATAAGCACAGATACGCAGTATTTT.

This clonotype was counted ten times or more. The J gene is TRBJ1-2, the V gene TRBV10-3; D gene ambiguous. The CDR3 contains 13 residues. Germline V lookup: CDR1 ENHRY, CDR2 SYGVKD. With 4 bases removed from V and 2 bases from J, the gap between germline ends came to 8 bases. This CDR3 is CAISVDENYGYTF. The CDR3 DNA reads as TGTGCCATCAGTGTGGACGAGAACTATGGCTACACCTTC.

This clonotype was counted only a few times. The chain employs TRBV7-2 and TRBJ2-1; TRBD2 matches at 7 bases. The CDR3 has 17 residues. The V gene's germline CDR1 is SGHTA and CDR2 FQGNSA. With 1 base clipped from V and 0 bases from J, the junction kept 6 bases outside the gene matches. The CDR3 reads CASSLVASGFSYNEQFF. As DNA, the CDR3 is TGTGCCAGCAGCTTAGTTGCTAGCGGATTCTCCTACAATGAGCAGTTCTTC.

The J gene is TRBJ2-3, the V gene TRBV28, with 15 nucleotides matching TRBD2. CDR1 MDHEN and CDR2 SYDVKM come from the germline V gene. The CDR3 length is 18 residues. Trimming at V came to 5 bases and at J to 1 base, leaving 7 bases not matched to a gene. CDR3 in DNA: TGTGCCAGCAGTAAGGGACTAGCGGGAGGTGGAGGCACAGATACGCAGTATTTT. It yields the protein CASSKGLAGGGGTDTQYF.

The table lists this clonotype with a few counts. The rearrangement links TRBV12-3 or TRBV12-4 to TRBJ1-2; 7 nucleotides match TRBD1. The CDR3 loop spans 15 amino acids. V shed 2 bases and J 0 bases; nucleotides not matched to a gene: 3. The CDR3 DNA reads TGTGCCAGCAGTTTAAGGGACAGCACTAACTATGGCTACACCTTC. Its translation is CASSLRDSTNYGYTF.

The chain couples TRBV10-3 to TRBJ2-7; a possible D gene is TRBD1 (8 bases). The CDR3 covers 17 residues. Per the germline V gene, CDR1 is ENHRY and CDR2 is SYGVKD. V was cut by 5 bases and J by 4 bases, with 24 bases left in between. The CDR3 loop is CAISTQGAGGSGYEQYF. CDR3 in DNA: TGTGCCATCAGTACTCAGGGGGCGGGCGGGAGCGGTTACGAGCAGTACTTC.

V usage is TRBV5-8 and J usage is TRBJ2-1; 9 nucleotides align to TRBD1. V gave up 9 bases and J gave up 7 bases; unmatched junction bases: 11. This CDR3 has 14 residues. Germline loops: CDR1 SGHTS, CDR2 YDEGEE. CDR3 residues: CAIGPGQGGNEQFF. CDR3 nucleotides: TGTGCCATCGGGCCGGGACAGGGTGGGAATGAGCAGTTCTTC.

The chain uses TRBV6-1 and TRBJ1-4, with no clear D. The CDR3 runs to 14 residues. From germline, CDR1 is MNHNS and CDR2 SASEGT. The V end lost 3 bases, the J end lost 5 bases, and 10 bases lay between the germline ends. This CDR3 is CASSDRVQNEKLFF. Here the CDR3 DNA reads TGTGCCAGCAGTGACCGGGTCCAGAATGAAAAACTGTTTTTT.

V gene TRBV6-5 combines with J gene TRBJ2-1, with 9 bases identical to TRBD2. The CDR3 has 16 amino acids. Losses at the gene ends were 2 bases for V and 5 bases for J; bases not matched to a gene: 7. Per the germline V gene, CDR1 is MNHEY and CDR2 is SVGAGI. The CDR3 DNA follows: TGTGCCAGCAGTTACGTACGCGGGGGGGCGAACAATGAGCAGTTCTTC. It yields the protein CASSYVRGGANNEQFF.

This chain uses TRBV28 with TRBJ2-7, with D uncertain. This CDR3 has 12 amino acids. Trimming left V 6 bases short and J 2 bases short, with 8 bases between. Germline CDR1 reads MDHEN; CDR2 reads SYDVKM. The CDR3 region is CASRGATYEQYV. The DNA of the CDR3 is TGTGCCAGCAGAGGAGCCACCTACGAGCAGTACGTC.

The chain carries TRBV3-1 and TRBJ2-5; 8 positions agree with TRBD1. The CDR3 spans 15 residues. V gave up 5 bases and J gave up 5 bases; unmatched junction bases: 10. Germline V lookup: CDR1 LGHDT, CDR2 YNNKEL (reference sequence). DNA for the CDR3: TGTGCCAGCAGCGCCCGGACAGGGATTGGTGAGACCCAGTACTTC. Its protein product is CASSARTGIGETQYF.

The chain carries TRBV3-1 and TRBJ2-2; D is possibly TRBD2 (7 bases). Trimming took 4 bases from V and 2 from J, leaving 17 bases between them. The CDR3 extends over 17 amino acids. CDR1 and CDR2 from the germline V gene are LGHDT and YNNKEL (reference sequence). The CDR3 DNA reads TGTGCCAGCAGCCTGCCTACAGGGAGGGTTAACACCGGGGAGCTGTTTTTT. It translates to CASSLPTGRVNTGELFF.

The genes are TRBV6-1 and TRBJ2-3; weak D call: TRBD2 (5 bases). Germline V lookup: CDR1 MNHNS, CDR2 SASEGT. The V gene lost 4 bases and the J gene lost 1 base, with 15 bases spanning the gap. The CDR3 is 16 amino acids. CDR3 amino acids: CASSGLMRVGTDTQYF. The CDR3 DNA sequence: TGTGCCAGCAGTGGCCTCATGAGGGTGGGCACAGATACGCAGTATTTT.

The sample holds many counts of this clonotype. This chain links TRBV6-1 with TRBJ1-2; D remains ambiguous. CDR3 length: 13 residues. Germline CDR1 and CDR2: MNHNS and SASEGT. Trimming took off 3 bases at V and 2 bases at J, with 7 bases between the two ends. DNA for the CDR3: TGTGCCAGCAGTGAGGCGGGGAACTATGGCTACACCTTC. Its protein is CASSEAGNYGYTF.

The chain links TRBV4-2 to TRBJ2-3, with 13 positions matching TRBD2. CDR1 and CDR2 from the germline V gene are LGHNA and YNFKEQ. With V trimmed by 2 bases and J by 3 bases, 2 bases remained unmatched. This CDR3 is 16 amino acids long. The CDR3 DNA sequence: TGTGCCAGCAGCCAAAGGACTAGCGGGGGAACAGATACGCAGTATTTT. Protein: CASSQRTSGGTDTQYF.

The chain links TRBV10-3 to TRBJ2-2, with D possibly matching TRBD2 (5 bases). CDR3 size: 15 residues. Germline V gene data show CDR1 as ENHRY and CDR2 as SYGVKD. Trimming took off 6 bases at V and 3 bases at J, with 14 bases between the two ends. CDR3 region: CAISSLEGYTGELFF. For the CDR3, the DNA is TGTGCCATCAGCTCCCTCGAGGGATACACCGGGGAGCTGTTTTTT.

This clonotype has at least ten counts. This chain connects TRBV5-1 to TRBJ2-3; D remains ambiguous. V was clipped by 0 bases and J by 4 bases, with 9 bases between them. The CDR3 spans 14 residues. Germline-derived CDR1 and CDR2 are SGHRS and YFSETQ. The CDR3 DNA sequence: TGCGCCAGCAGCTTGGGTGCGGCAGCAGATACGCAGTATTTT. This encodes CASSLGAAADTQYF.